This TCR beta chain was identified during a study of T-cell reconstitution after alpha-beta-depleted transplantation in children. Study results and limitations: Day-60 TCRbeta diversity that was high in some patients was derived from surviving recipient T cells and thymic progenitors. Once a year had passed after transplant, T-cell counts and diversity came mostly from newly produced T cells. By about two months after transplant, alpha-beta T cells reportedly arose from several hundred graft clones that had expanded.

Unique molecular identifiers featured in how the TCRbeta library was prepared. TCRdb re-called the PCR reads with MiXCR, one entry per CDR3 protein. The sample shows over 150,000 distinct CDR3 sequences, roughly 6.6% of them seen only once. Deletions cut 3 bases from V and 2 bases from J, with 25 bases between. Germline V gives CDR1 DFQATT, CDR2 SNEGSKA (reference sequence). This CDR3 is 18 amino acids long. This clonotype was recorded at least ten times. Its specificity is not known. Sample: PBMCs, taken before TCRalphabeta/CD19-depleted stem cell transplant. The rearrangement joins TRBV20-1 to TRBJ2-5; maybe TRBD1 (5 bases). This receptor was identified in a boy between 2 and 15 years old with acute lymphoblastic leukemia, due to receive a stem cell transplant. CDR3 protein: CSARGTEPYDRQQETQYF. The CDR3 nucleotides read TGCAGTGCTAGGGGCACGGAACCGTACGACAGACAACAAGAGACCCAGTACTTC.